This passage covers 25 T cell receptor beta chains from one sample sequenced in a study of control samples from healthy donors and cancer patients (dated by TCRdb to the early 2020s). The library was produced with the immunoSEQ multiplex PCR assay. This is the immuneACCESS table as TCRdb keeps it, with only in-frame sequences that have V and J called. A part of the clones is gone; compared with another copy, unresolved V genes explain less than half, and the rest is unexplained. The sample has tens of thousands of clones on record, 90% of them singletons. Over 3% of the sample lies in the top ten. The sequenced material came from blood. These receptors all come from a young woman in good health.

The rearrangement uses TRBV5-1 and TRBJ1-3, with D possibly TRBD1 on 5 matching bases. Trimming cost V 0 bases and J 5 bases, with 12 bases left between them. Germline CDR1 and CDR2: SGHRS and YFSETQ. The CDR3 is 15 residues long. CDR3 coding DNA: TGCGCCAGCAGCTTGGCGCAGGGCTTCAGAAACACCATATATTTT. Its translation is CASSLAQGFRNTIYF.

V is TRBV6-5 and J is TRBJ2-4; TRBD2 might be the D (6 bases). Trimming pared 8 bases from V and 5 bases from J, leaving 13 bases between. CDR3 length equals 13 residues. The germline gives CDR1 MNHEY, CDR2 SVGAGI. In nucleotides, the CDR3 is TGTGCCAGCCGTCCGGGAGCGGAAAACATTCAGTACTTC. Translation gives CASRPGAENIQYF.

V gene TRBV27 combines with J gene TRBJ1-4, with TRBD1 identical over 7 bases. Trimming cost V 5 bases and J 4 bases; bases outside gene matches: 13. This CDR3 is built from 17 residues. Germline loops: CDR1 MNHEY, CDR2 SMNVEV (reference sequence). CDR3 protein: CASSDLRRDRDNEKLFF. CDR3 bases: TGTGCCAGCAGTGACCTACGCCGGGACAGAGATAATGAAAAACTGTTTTTT.

The chain is built from TRBV5-1 and TRBJ2-5; D ambiguous. Trimming took off 1 base at V and 0 bases at J, with 10 bases between the two ends. The CDR3 has 15 amino acids. Germline assignment: CDR1 SGHRS and CDR2 YFSETQ. Here the CDR3 DNA reads TGCGCCAGCAGCTTGAGGCCGGCAGACCAAGAGACCCAGTACTTC. This translates into CASSLRPADQETQYF. Together with reference TRBV5-1 and TRBJ2-5, the CDR3 gives the full variable domain: KAGVTQTPRYLIKTRGQQVTLSCSPISGHRSVSWYQQTPGQGLQFLFEYFSETQRNKGNFPGRFSGRQFSNSRSEMNVSTLELGDSALYLCASSLRPADQETQYFGPGTRLLVL.

The CDR3 region is CASSLGPSGGNTIYF. The CDR3 DNA is TGTGCCAGCAGCTTAGGTCCATCTGGGGGAAACACCATATATTTT. This chain connects TRBV7-2 to TRBJ1-3; no firm D call. CDR1 and CDR2 from the germline V gene are SGHTA and FQGNSA. The CDR3 totals 15 residues. Deletions cut 1 base from V and 4 bases from J, with 11 bases between.

As for this clone: At the DNA level, this CDR3 is encoded by other sequences in the same sample as well. CDR3 region: CASSQGYEQYF. For the CDR3, the DNA is TGTGCCAGCAGCCAAGGATACGAGCAGTACTTC. V and J are TRBV3-1 (or the pseudogene TRBV3-2) and TRBJ2-7, with D hard to call. V gave up 1 base and J gave up 4 bases, with 2 bases separating them. The CDR3 runs 11 residues. Looked up from germline, CDR1 is LGHDT and CDR2 is YNNKEL (reference sequence).

The chain uses TRBV6-6 and TRBJ1-5; D gene uncertain. Deletions cut 0 bases from V and 2 bases from J, with 11 bases between. This CDR3 region has 16 residues. Germline V gene lookup returns CDR1 MNHNY and CDR2 SVGAGI (reference sequence). The CDR3: CASSYSSPQGNQPQHF. CDR3 nucleotide sequence: TGTGCCAGCAGTTACTCTTCCCCTCAAGGCAATCAGCCCCAGCATTTT.

In nucleotides, the CDR3 is TGTGCCAGCAGTGAATCCGCCCGCCGCGAGCAGTACTTC. Amino acids: CASSESARREQYF. This rearrangement joins TRBV25-1 to TRBJ2-7; D gene uncertain. V lost 1 base and J lost 6, with 10 bases in between. Per the germline V gene, CDR1 is MGHDK and CDR2 is SYGVNS. The CDR3 consists of 13 residues.

The chain uses TRBV5-1 and TRBJ2-7; D uncertain. V was cut by 2 bases and J by 0 bases, with 9 bases left in between. This CDR3 spans 14 amino acids. The V gene's germline CDR1 is SGHRS and CDR2 YFSETQ. The CDR3 nucleotides read TGCGCCAGCAGCTTTTCGGACCTCTCCTACGAGCAGTACTTC. Translation gives CASSFSDLSYEQYF. Variable domain in full (rest from reference TRBV5-1 and TRBJ2-7): KAGVTQTPRYLIKTRGQQVTLSCSPISGHRSVSWYQQTPGQGLQFLFEYFSETQRNKGNFPGRFSGRQFSNSRSEMNVSTLELGDSALYLCASSFSDLSYEQYFGPGTRLTVT.

The chain is built from TRBV5-6 and TRBJ1-1, with a tentative D call TRBD1 (5 bases). This CDR3 comprises 13 residues. CDR1 is SGHDT, CDR2 YYEEEE, per germline. V was shortened by 2 bases and J by 3 bases, with 8 bases between the two germline ends. CDR3 residues: CASSFGGDTEAFF. The CDR3 nucleotides are TGTGCCAGCAGCTTTGGGGGGGACACTGAAGCTTTCTTT.

This chain links TRBV7-9 with TRBJ2-7; D ambiguous. Germline-derived CDR1 and CDR2 are SEHNR and FQNEAQ (reference sequence). There are 15 residues in the CDR3. The ends were cut back, 2 bases at V and 3 bases at J, with 14 bases in the middle. The CDR3 bases are TGTGCCAGCAGCTTAAGTTTAGGGTCCAACTACGAGCAGTACTTC. This codes for CASSLSLGSNYEQYF.

The J gene is TRBJ2-2, the V gene TRBV3-1 (or the pseudogene TRBV3-2); D might be TRBD2 (6 bases). Germline CDR1 reads LGHDT; CDR2 reads YNNKEL (reference sequence). CDR3 length: 16 amino acids. V lost 1 base and J lost 2, with 11 bases in between. CDR3 nucleotides: TGTGCCAGCAGCCAAGTCAGCGGGCTAAACACCGGGGAGCTGTTTTTT. Protein sequence: CASSQVSGLNTGELFF.

The V call is TRBV2, the J call TRBJ1-6, with D hard to call. The germline V and J ends were trimmed by 1 base and 3 bases, with 1 base remaining between them. The CDR3 sequence is 13 residues long. CDR1 SNHLY and CDR2 FYNNEI come from the germline V gene. The CDR3 nucleotides read TGTGCCAGCAGTGAAGGCTATAATTCACCCCTCCACTTT. Its protein is CASSEGYNSPLHF.

This rearrangement joins TRBV4-1 to TRBJ1-1; 11 bases are shared with TRBD1. This CDR3 has 17 amino acids. V dropped 0 bases and J dropped 3; count of bases not matched to a gene: 6. Germline-derived CDR1 and CDR2 are MGHRA and YSYEKL. The CDR3 bases are TGCGCCAGCAGCCAAGAGGGGACAGGGGGTGAGGACACTGAAGCTTTCTTT. Residues: CASSQEGTGGEDTEAFF.

The CDR3 sequence is CASSLLGPSSYNSPLHF. The CDR3 nucleotides read TGTGCCAGCAGTTTGTTGGGACCGAGCTCCTATAATTCACCCCTCCACTTT. V is TRBV28 and J is TRBJ1-6, with a tentative D call TRBD1 (5 bases). Germline V gene data show CDR1 as MDHEN and CDR2 as SYDVKM. V lost 3 bases and J 0 bases, leaving 12 bases between the germline ends. The CDR3 runs 17 residues.

CDR3 amino acids: CSASLLTPPYGYTF. DNA of the CDR3: TGCAGTGCTAGTCTACTTACCCCGCCCTATGGCTACACCTTC. The rearrangement uses TRBV20-1 and TRBJ1-2; D is unresolved. Germline V CDR1 and CDR2: DFQATT, SNEGSKA (reference sequence). The CDR3 runs to 14 residues. The germline V and J ends were trimmed by 3 bases and 4 bases, with 15 bases remaining between them.

The gene calls are TRBV29-1 and TRBJ1-3; D is ambiguous. This CDR3 region has 17 residues. Germline CDR1 and CDR2: SQVTM and ANQGSEA. Trimming shortened V by 1 base and J by 5 bases, and 21 bases separated the two germline ends. The CDR3 loop reads CSVEGAVDSSDRNTIYF. As DNA, the CDR3 is TGCAGCGTTGAAGGGGCAGTGGATTCGAGTGATCGAAACACCATATATTTT. Supplemented by reference TRBV29-1 and TRBJ1-3, the full variable domain reads SAVISQKPSRDICQRGTSLTIQCQVDSQVTMMFWYRQQPGQSLTLIATANQGSEATYESGFVIDKFPISRPNLTFSTLTVSNMSPEDSSIYLCSVEGAVDSSDRNTIYFGEGSWLTVV.

The chain employs TRBV9 and TRBJ2-7; 10 nucleotides agree with TRBD2. Germline assignment: CDR1 SGDLS and CDR2 YYNGEE. This CDR3 region has 15 residues. V lost 2 bases, J lost 1 base, and 3 bases stayed unmatched. The CDR3 here is CASSVTSGASYEQYF. The CDR3 nucleotides are TGTGCCAGCAGCGTTACTAGCGGGGCGTCCTACGAGCAGTACTTC.

This chain links TRBV5-1 with TRBJ2-5; no clear D gene. Germline lookup yields CDR1 SGHRS and CDR2 YFSETQ. The CDR3 loop spans 15 amino acids. Trimming took 3 bases from V and 1 from J, leaving 13 bases between them. The CDR3 here is CASSSDASLQETQYF. The CDR3 DNA reads as TGCGCCAGCAGCTCGGACGCCAGTCTCCAAGAGACCCAGTACTTC.

The rearrangement joins TRBV15 to TRBJ1-4; D not resolved. The V end was cut by 5 bases, the J end by 8 bases, with 18 bases between. In germline, CDR1 is LNHNV, CDR2 YYDKDF (reference sequence). The CDR3 is 15 amino acids. The CDR3 loop reads CATSSGGDAGEKLFF. The CDR3, as DNA: TGTGCCACCAGCTCCGGTGGGGATGCTGGAGAAAAACTGTTTTTT.

The chain joins TRBV6-6 to TRBJ2-3; tentative D call: TRBD2 (6 bases). Germline V gene sequence: CDR1 MNHNY, CDR2 SVGAGI (reference sequence). The length of the CDR3 is 13 residues. Trimming shortened V by 8 bases and J by 2 bases, and 11 bases separated the two germline ends. The DNA for the CDR3 is TGTGCCAGCGGGACGGGACTCACAGATACGCAGTATTTT. The encoded protein is CASGTGLTDTQYF.

This chain joins TRBV7-3 and TRBJ2-1, with D unresolved. V dropped 5 bases and J dropped 5 bases, with 13 bases sitting between them. Germline CDR1 reads SGHTA; CDR2 reads FQGTGA. The CDR3 has 14 residues. The CDR3 loop is CASSVVSQNNEQFF. In DNA, the CDR3 is TGTGCCAGCAGCGTCGTGAGTCAAAACAATGAGCAGTTCTTC. The whole variable domain, filled in from reference TRBV7-3 and TRBJ2-1, reads GAGVSQTPSNKVTEKGKYVELRCDPISGHTALYWYRQSLGQGPEFLIYFQGTGAADDSGLPNDRFFAVRPEGSVSTLKIQRTERGDSAVYLCASSVVSQNNEQFFGPGTRLTVL.

The chain uses TRBV10-3 and TRBJ1-2; TRBD1 matches 12 bases. Germline V gene lookup returns CDR1 ENHRY and CDR2 SYGVKD. The ends lost 8 bases at V and 7 bases at J; junction bases unmatched: 14. The CDR3 contains 16 residues. Here the CDR3 DNA reads TGTGCCATCCTCGAACCAGGGACAGGGGGCGGAGGTGGCTACACCTTC. It yields the protein CAILEPGTGGGGGYTF.

The genes are TRBV2 and TRBJ1-2; D is unresolved. Per germline, CDR1 SNHLY and CDR2 FYNNEI. The length of the CDR3 is 12 residues. V dropped 4 bases and J dropped 5 bases, with 8 bases sitting between them. The CDR3 loop reads CASSGSAYGYTF. In nucleotides, the CDR3 is TGTGCCAGCAGTGGATCAGCTTATGGCTACACCTTC.

The chain uses TRBV6-5 and TRBJ1-2, with D hard to call. The CDR3 runs to 15 residues. Germline CDR1 MNHEY, CDR2 SVGAGI. The germline V and J ends were trimmed by 0 bases and 9 bases, with 17 bases remaining between them. In DNA, the CDR3 is TGTGCCAGCAGTTACTCCCCCCAGTACCGGGTTTGCTACACCTTC. Its translation: CASSYSPQYRVCYTF.